This T cell receptor (beta chain) was identified in a study of T cells in Graves' hyperthyroidism and ophthalmopathy. Study in general: Pretreatment peripheral blood was obtained at initial diagnosis. Study-wide findings and caveats: Also found in blood were most expanded thyroid clonotypes above 0.001. From stable hyperthyroidism, ophthalmopathy was separated by a 13 V-J model.

Using RNA transcripts as the source, TCR beta CDR3 regions were amplified. Initially, a first-round RT-PCR of the TCR CDR3 employed the HTBI primer set. TCRdb recomputed calls from the multiplex PCR reads with MiXCR, one row per CDR3 protein. Among around 620,000 distinct CDR3 sequences listed, more than 13% were seen once. V was cut by 0 bases and J by 6 bases, with 20 bases left in between. The CDR3 totals 17 residues. The germline V gene has CDR1 MGHRA and CDR2 YSYEKL. A word on this clonotype: Its antigen is still unknown.

The source material was blood. V usage is TRBV4-1 and J usage is TRBJ1-2, with D possibly TRBD1 on 5 matching bases. The origin of this receptor is a woman aged 18 to 35 with Graves' ophthalmopathy. Written as DNA, the CDR3 is TGCGCCAGCAGCCAAGATACCGGGGTTAGGGGATCCAATGGCTACACCTTC. Protein product: CASSQDTGVRGSNGYTF.